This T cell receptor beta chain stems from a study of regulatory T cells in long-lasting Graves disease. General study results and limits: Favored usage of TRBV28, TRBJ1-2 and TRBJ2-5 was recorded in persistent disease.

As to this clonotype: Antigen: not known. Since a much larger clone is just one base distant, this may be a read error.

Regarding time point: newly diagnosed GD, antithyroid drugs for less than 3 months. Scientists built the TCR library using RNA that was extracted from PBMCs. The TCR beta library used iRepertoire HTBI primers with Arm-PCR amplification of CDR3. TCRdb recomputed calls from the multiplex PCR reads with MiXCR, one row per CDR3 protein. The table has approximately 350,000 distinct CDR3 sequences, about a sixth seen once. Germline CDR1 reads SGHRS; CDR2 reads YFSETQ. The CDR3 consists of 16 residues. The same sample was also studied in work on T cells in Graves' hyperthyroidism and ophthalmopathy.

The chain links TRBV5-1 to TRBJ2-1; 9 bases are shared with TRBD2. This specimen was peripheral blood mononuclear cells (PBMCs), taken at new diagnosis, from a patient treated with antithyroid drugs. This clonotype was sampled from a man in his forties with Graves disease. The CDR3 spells CASSSSGGASCNEQFF. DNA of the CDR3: TGCGCCAGCAGCAGTAGCGGGGGAGCTTCCTGCAATGAGCAGTTCTTC.